This T cell receptor beta chain was identified in a study of T cell repertoires in cytomegalovirus infection. Study-level information: Both CMV infection and a matching HLA type were indicated by public TCR beta signatures.

The ends were cut back, 6 bases at V and 7 bases at J, with 15 bases in the middle. The CDR3 contains 13 residues. CDR1 LNHDA and CDR2 SQIVND come from the germline V gene (reference sequence). TCRdb ran MiXCR on the reads and lists one entry per CDR3 protein. This sample yields about 900,000 distinct CDR3 sequences, of which 25% to 40% are seen a single time; roughly 13% belongs to the top ten. For this clonotype: Its specificity is unknown.

The study, taken as a whole, reports: Dominating the ex vivo response were HLA-C-restricted CMV-specific TCR beta clonotypes.

The sample consisted of cultured CD8+ T cells from PBMCs, taken from culture after CMV antigen stimulation. The source of this sequence is a human donor in good health (CMV status not recorded). Some clones in this sample may be carry-over from other donors' samples. The chain links TRBV19 to TRBJ1-1, with D perhaps TRBD1 (6 bases). CDR3 in DNA: TGTGCCAGTAGCAGGGGAGCTAAGGGTGAAGCTTTCTTT. It encodes CASSRGAKGEAFF.